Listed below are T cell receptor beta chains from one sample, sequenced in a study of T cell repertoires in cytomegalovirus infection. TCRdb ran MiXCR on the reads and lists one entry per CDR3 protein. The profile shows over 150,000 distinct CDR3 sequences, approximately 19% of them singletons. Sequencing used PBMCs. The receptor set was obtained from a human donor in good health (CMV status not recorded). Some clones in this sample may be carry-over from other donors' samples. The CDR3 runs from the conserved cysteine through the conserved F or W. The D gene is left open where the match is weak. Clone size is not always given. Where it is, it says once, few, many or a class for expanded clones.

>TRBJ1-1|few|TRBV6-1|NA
CASSVSNTEAFF
TGTGCCAGCAGTGTTTCGAACACTGAAGCTTTCTTT
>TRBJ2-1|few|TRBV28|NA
CASSFLFRDGGNEQFF
TGTGCCAGCAGTTTCTTATTCCGGGACGGGGGCAATGAGCAGTTCTTC
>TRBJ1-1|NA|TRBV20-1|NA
CSARIGWTEAFF
TGCAGTGCTAGAATAGGTTGGACTGAAGCTTTCTTT
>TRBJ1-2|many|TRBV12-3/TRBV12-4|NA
CASSLVNYGYTF
TGTGCCAGCAGTTTAGTGAACTATGGCTACACCTTC
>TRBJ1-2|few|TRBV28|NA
CASGTASRGYTF
TGTGCCAGCGGGACCGCTTCCCGGGGCTACACCTTC
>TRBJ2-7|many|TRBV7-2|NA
CATGHSNYEQYF
TGTGCTACGGGACATTCTAACTACGAGCAGTACTTC
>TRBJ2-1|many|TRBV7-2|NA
CASSRPGGLNEQFF
TGTGCCAGCAGCCGACCTGGGGGGCTTAATGAGCAGTTCTTC
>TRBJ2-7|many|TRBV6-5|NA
CASSYSMGTLPSYEQYF
TGTGCCAGCAGTTACTCGATGGGGACCCTTCCGTCCTACGAGCAGTACTTC
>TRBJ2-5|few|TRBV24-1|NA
CATSDLQRALGEETQYF
TGTGCCACCAGTGATTTGCAGAGGGCCCTCGGTGAGGAGACCCAGTACTTC
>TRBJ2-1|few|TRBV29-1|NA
CSVEERYNEQFF
TGCAGCGTTGAAGAGAGATACAATGAGCAGTTCTTC
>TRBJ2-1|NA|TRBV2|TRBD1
CAADRGSDEQFF
TGTGCCGCGGACAGGGGTTCCGATGAGCAGTTCTTC
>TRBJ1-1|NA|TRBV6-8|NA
CASSYRVLGTEAFF
TGTGCCAGCAGTTACAGGGTACTGGGCACTGAAGCTTTCTTT
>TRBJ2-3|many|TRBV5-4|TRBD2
CASSRREAQSDTQYF
TGTGCCAGCAGCCGCCGGGAGGCCCAATCAGATACGCAGTATTTT
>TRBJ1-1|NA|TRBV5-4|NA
CASSLAGLENTEAFF
TGTGCCAGCAGCTTGGCAGGTTTGGAGAACACTGAAGCTTTCTTT
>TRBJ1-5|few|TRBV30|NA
CAWSVGGTRNQPQHF
TGTGCCTGGAGTGTAGGAGGGACACGAAATCAGCCCCAGCATTTT
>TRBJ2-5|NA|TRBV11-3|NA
CASSLGPGVETQYF
TGTGCCAGCAGCTTAGGGCCGGGGGTGGAGACCCAGTACTTC
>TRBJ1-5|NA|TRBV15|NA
CATSRDGGNQPQHF
TGTGCCACCAGCAGAGATGGGGGGAATCAGCCCCAGCATTTT
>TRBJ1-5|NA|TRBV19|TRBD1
CASSIDTQGGQPQHF
TGTGCCAGTAGTATAGATACACAGGGGGGTCAGCCCCAGCATTTT
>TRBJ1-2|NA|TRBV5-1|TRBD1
CASGGQTIYGYTF
TGCGCCAGCGGGGGACAGACGATCTATGGCTACACCTTC
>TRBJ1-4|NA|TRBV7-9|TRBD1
CASSLEGTVPNEKLFF
TGTGCCAGCAGCTTAGAAGGGACAGTCCCTAATGAAAAACTGTTTTTT
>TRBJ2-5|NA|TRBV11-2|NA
CASSLDRGDMEYF
TGTGCCAGCAGCTTAGACAGGGGTGATATGGAGTACTTC
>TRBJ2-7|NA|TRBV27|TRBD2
CARSQGRAYEQYF
TGTGCCCGCAGCCAAGGGAGGGCCTACGAGCAGTACTTC
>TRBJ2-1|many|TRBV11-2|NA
CASSLISGARGEQFF
TGTGCCAGCAGCTTAATCTCGGGGGCCCGTGGGGAGCAGTTCTTC
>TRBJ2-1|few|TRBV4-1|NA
CASSQEPGGIRSYNEQFF
TGCGCCAGCAGCCAAGAACCTGGCGGTATCCGCTCCTACAATGAGCAGTTCTTC
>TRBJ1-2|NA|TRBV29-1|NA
CSVYWTDNYGYTF
TGCAGCGTTTATTGGACAGATAACTATGGCTACACCTTC
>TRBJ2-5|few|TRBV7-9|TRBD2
CASSLPGLAGEPQYF
TGTGCCAGCAGCTTACCCGGACTAGCGGGAGAACCCCAGTACTTC
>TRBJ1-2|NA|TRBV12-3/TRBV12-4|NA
CASNGQNYGYTF
TGTGCCAGCAACGGACAGAACTATGGCTACACCTTC
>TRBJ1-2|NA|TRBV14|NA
CASSQAYTRYTF
TGTGCCAGCAGCCAAGCTTACACGCGCTACACCTTC
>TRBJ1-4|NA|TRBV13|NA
CASSLAGGSIEEKLFF
TGTGCCAGCAGCTTAGCTGGAGGGAGTATAGAGGAAAAACTGTTTTTT
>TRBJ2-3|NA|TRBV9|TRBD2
CASSPRGSGSKDTQYF
TGTGCCAGCAGCCCGAGAGGTAGCGGGAGTAAGGATACGCAGTATTTT
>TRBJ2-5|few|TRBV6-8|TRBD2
CASSLGLAGLQETQYF
TGTGCCAGCAGTTTGGGACTAGCGGGACTCCAAGAGACCCAGTACTTC
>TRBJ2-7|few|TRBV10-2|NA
CASSERDRAYEQYF
TGCGCCAGCAGTGAGCGGGACCGGGCCTACGAGCAGTACTTC
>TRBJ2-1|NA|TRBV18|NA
CASSPQTDNEQFF
TGTGCCAGCTCACCCCAGACGGACAATGAGCAGTTCTTC
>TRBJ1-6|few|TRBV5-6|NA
CASSFGPKGSPLHF
TGTGCCAGCAGCTTCGGACCTAAGGGGTCACCCCTCCACTTT
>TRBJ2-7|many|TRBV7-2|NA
CASSLLRDYEQYF
TGTGCCAGCAGCTTACTCCGGGACTACGAGCAGTACTTC
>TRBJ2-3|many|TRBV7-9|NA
CASSLPPDGSWDTQYF
TGTGCCAGCAGCTTACCCCCGGACGGGAGCTGGGATACGCAGTATTTT
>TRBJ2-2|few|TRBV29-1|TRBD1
CSVVRDRGAGELFF
TGCAGCGTTGTGAGGGACAGGGGGGCCGGGGAGCTGTTTTTT
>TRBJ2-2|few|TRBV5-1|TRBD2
CASSPLPGTRSTGELFF
TGCGCCAGCAGCCCCCTCCCCGGGACTAGGAGCACCGGGGAGCTGTTTTTT
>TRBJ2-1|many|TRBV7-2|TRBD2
CASSPLAGGNEQFF
TGTGCCAGCAGCCCACTAGCGGGAGGAAATGAGCAGTTCTTC